These T cell receptor beta chains were read from a single sample in a study of OX40 agonist ivuxolimab in advanced cancers. TCRdb's copy holds only in-frame clones and misses some; the assay was immunoSEQ multiplex PCR. The table shows 90,000 to 120,000 clones, with around 93% occurring only once. The source was CD4+ or CD8+ T cells sorted from blood, collected in a trial of the OX40 agonist ivuxolimab. Every receptor here comes from an adult with an advanced solid tumor such as melanoma, head and neck, liver or kidney cancer. Each CDR3 is given with its conserved first and last residue. A D gene is named only where the DNA matches it firmly. Clone size is shown for a subset of rows, as once, few, many or a class of expanded clone.

size: .
V: TRBV19
D: TRBD1
J: TRBJ1-1
DNA: TGTGCCAGTAGTAACCGGGACAGCAATCTTAACACTGAAGCTTTCTTT
CDR3: CASSNRDSNLNTEAFF

size: .
V: TRBV7-9
D: TRBD2
J: TRBJ2-1
DNA: TGTGCCAGCAGCTTCTCCGGGAGGGACTACAATGAGCAGTTCTTC
CDR3: CASSFSGRDYNEQFF

size: .
V: TRBV5-1
D: .
J: TRBJ1-2
DNA: TGCGCCAGCAACGACCCAGGGGCATGGGGTGGCTACACCTTC
CDR3: CASNDPGAWGGYTF

size: .
V: TRBV5-5
D: .
J: TRBJ1-4
DNA: TGTGCCAGCAGCTTGAACCCTACAGGTGCAACTAATGAAAAACTGTTTTTT
CDR3: CASSLNPTGATNEKLFF

size: .
V: TRBV7-6
D: TRBD2
J: TRBJ2-2
DNA: TGTGCCAGCAGCCCCCCGGTGGGGACTAGCTGGAGGGCCGGGGAGCTGTTTTTT
CDR3: CASSPPVGTSWRAGELFF

size: .
V: TRBV6-1
D: TRBD2
J: TRBJ2-1
DNA: TGTGCCAGCAGGGTAGCGGGGGGGCAAGGTGAGCAGTTCTTC
CDR3: CASRVAGGQGEQFF

size: .
V: TRBV7-6
D: .
J: TRBJ2-2
DNA: TGTGCCAGCAGCCAACTAGGAGCAACCACCGGGGAGCTGTTTTTT
CDR3: CASSQLGATTGELFF

size: .
V: TRBV2
D: .
J: TRBJ2-5
DNA: TGTGCCAGCAGTGGCCACACGGACCAGTACTTC
CDR3: CASSGHTDQYF

size: .
V: TRBV7-3
D: .
J: TRBJ2-7
DNA: TGTGCCAGCAGCTTAAGCTGGACAGATTTGGGGGAGCAGTACTTC
CDR3: CASSLSWTDLGEQYF

size: .
V: TRBV28
D: .
J: TRBJ2-7
DNA: TGTGCCAGCAAGGTGGGAGGGGGGACCTACGAGCAGTACTTC
CDR3: CASKVGGGTYEQYF

size: .
V: TRBV4-2
D: .
J: TRBJ1-3
DNA: TGTGCCAGCAGCCAAGAAGAACGGGTCTCTGGAAACACCATATATTTT
CDR3: CASSQEERVSGNTIYF

size: .
V: TRBV6-4
D: TRBD2
J: TRBJ2-3
DNA: TGTGCCAGCAGCCACACTAGCGGGAGCCGCACAGATACGCAGTATTTT
CDR3: CASSHTSGSRTDTQYF

size: .
V: TRBV11-2
D: .
J: TRBJ1-5
DNA: TGTGCCAGCAGCATACACGGATCGGGGCAGCCCCAGCATTTT
CDR3: CASSIHGSGQPQHF

size: .
V: TRBV29-1
D: .
J: TRBJ2-7
DNA: TGCAGCGCCGGGGCGGGGCCGGTCGGCGAGCAGTACTTC
CDR3: CSAGAGPVGEQYF

size: .
V: TRBV7-3
D: .
J: TRBJ2-1
DNA: TGTGCCAGCAGCTTAAATAGCAACAATGAGCAGTTCTTC
CDR3: CASSLNSNNEQFF

size: .
V: TRBV25-1
D: .
J: TRBJ2-5
DNA: TGTGCCAGCAGTGAAAGGGACACCCTCCGAGAGACCCAGTACTTC
CDR3: CASSERDTLRETQYF

size: .
V: TRBV27
D: .
J: TRBJ2-1
DNA: TGTGCCAGCAGTTTAGGCAGGGCCCCTGGAAGTGAGCAGTTCTTC
CDR3: CASSLGRAPGSEQFF

size: .
V: TRBV10-3
D: .
J: TRBJ1-1
DNA: TGTGCCATCAGTACCTCTTGGGACACTGAAGCTTTCTTT
CDR3: CAISTSWDTEAFF

size: once
V: TRBV7-9
D: .
J: TRBJ2-1
DNA: TGTGCCAGCAGCTTACAAGGGAATGAGCAGTTCTTC
CDR3: CASSLQGNEQFF

size: .
V: TRBV7-2
D: .
J: TRBJ2-2
DNA: TGTGCCAGCAGCTTTTCATCAGCGAACACCGGGGAGCTGTTTTTT
CDR3: CASSFSSANTGELFF

size: .
V: TRBV19
D: .
J: TRBJ1-1
DNA: TGTGCCAGTAGTATAGGAGTGAGTGAAGCTTTCTTT
CDR3: CASSIGVSEAFF

size: few
V: TRBV6-6
D: TRBD1
J: TRBJ2-1
DNA: TGTGCCAGCAGTCCCCCCGGGACAGGGAGCTACAATGAGCAGTTCTTC
CDR3: CASSPPGTGSYNEQFF

size: .
V: TRBV7-8
D: .
J: TRBJ2-1
DNA: TGTGCCAGCAGCTTAATGGGGGAGACTAGCTCCTACAATGAGCAGTTCTTC
CDR3: CASSLMGETSSYNEQFF

size: .
V: TRBV5-4
D: .
J: TRBJ1-3
DNA: TGTGCCAGCAGCTCGGACGTTTCACGAGCGAACACCATATATTTT
CDR3: CASSSDVSRANTIYF

size: once
V: TRBV2
D: .
J: TRBJ1-1
DNA: TGTGCCAGCAGTGGAGACACCCCGCATAAAGCTTTCTTT
CDR3: CASSGDTPHKAFF

size: .
V: TRBV28
D: .
J: TRBJ1-5
DNA: TGTGCCAGCAGAATGGGGGGCGAGGGTCAGCCCCAGCATTTT
CDR3: CASRMGGEGQPQHF

size: .
V: TRBV6-4
D: TRBD2
J: TRBJ2-3
DNA: TGTGCCAGCAGTGACTCCGGGACTAGCGGGGATACGCAGTATTTT
CDR3: CASSDSGTSGDTQYF

size: .
V: TRBV19
D: .
J: TRBJ2-3
DNA: TGTGCCAGTATGAGTGTAGCAGATACGCAGTATTTT
CDR3: CASMSVADTQYF

size: .
V: TRBV20-1
D: .
J: TRBJ2-1
DNA: TGCAGTGCTAAAGGGCTAGGTGAGCAGTTCTTC
CDR3: CSAKGLGEQFF

size: .
V: TRBV6-1
D: .
J: TRBJ1-4
DNA: TGTGCCAGCAGCCTCGGCTCCTTCAATGAAAAACTGTTTTTT
CDR3: CASSLGSFNEKLFF

size: .
V: TRBV2
D: .
J: TRBJ1-1
DNA: TGTGCCAGCAGTGAAAGGGAGGGGAACACTGAAGCTTTCTTT
CDR3: CASSEREGNTEAFF

size: .
V: TRBV27
D: .
J: TRBJ1-2
DNA: TGTGCCAGCAGTTTAAGATCCGTATCATCCGTTCCCTCATATGGCTACACCTTC
CDR3: CASSLRSVSSVPSYGYTF

size: .
V: TRBV2
D: .
J: TRBJ2-3
DNA: TGTGCCAGCAGTGAAGCTATCAGCACAGATACGCAGTATTTT
CDR3: CASSEAISTDTQYF

size: .
V: TRBV18
D: .
J: TRBJ1-4
DNA: TGTGCCAGCTCAGCACGGGACGCTGAAAAACTGTTTTTT
CDR3: CASSARDAEKLFF

size: .
V: TRBV6-4
D: TRBD1
J: TRBJ1-1
DNA: TGTGCCAGCAGCCGAACAGGGGGCACTGAAGCTTTCTTT
CDR3: CASSRTGGTEAFF

size: .
V: TRBV6-5
D: .
J: TRBJ2-7
DNA: TGTGCCAGCAGTCCCCGACTAGGTTCGGGCGAGCAGTACTTC
CDR3: CASSPRLGSGEQYF

size: .
V: TRBV6-6
D: TRBD1
J: TRBJ1-4
DNA: TGTGCCAGCAGTTACCACAGGGGAAGAGAAAAACTGTTTTTT
CDR3: CASSYHRGREKLFF

size: .
V: TRBV5-1
D: .
J: TRBJ2-5
DNA: TGCGCCAGCAGCAAACAGGGGAGGGAGGAGACCCAGTACTTC
CDR3: CASSKQGREETQYF

size: .
V: TRBV5-4
D: .
J: TRBJ1-3
DNA: TGTGCCAGCAGCCAGGAGACGGGGAACACCATATATTTT
CDR3: CASSQETGNTIYF

size: .
V: TRBV10-1
D: .
J: TRBJ2-7
DNA: TGCGCCAGCAGTAGGGGGGATGTCTACGAGCAGTACTTC
CDR3: CASSRGDVYEQYF

size: once
V: TRBV25-1
D: TRBD1
J: TRBJ2-7
DNA: TGTGCCAGCAGTGATTGGGGACAGGGAAAATACGAGCAGTACTTC
CDR3: CASSDWGQGKYEQYF